The 17 T cell receptor beta chains given below trace back to one sample, sequenced in a study of T-cell reconstitution after alpha-beta-depleted transplantation in children. This sample's TCRbeta library carried unique molecular identifier barcodes. Via MiXCR, TCRdb re-called the PCR reads, giving one row per CDR3 protein. Of around 200,000 distinct CDR3 sequences listed, more than 15% are singletons. Material: PBMCs, mostly from graft donor cells, obtained 360 days after TCRalphabeta/CD19-depleted stem cell transplant. The receptors were gathered from a male patient under 10 years old who had a stem cell transplant for acute lymphoblastic leukemia, so the T cells may come from the graft donor.

This clonotype was observed a few times. This sequence joins TRBV29-1 and TRBJ2-5; 10 bases align to TRBD1. In germline, CDR1 is SQVTM, CDR2 ANQGSEA. Trimming took 6 bases from V and 6 from J; bases not matched to a gene: 7. The CDR3 spans 13 residues. The CDR3 coding sequence is TGCAGCGTCGGCCGGGACAGGGGACAGACCCAGTACTTC. It encodes CSVGRDRGQTQYF. The full variable domain, with the rest looked up from reference TRBV29-1 and TRBJ2-5, is SAVISQKPSRDICQRGTSLTIQCQVDSQVTMMFWYRQQPGQSLTLIATANQGSEATYESGFVIDKFPISRPNLTFSTLTVSNMSPEDSSIYLCSVGRDRGQTQYFGPGTRLLVL.

This clonotype was counted only a few times. The chain carries TRBV12-5 and TRBJ2-7, with TRBD2 as a possible D gene (5 bases). V was trimmed by 6 bases and J by 4 bases, leaving 19 bases between them. Germline-derived CDR1 and CDR2 are LGHNT and FRNRAP. The CDR3 contains 15 residues. The CDR3 is CASGPNAGRPYEQYF. CDR3 in DNA: TGTGCTAGTGGCCCCAACGCGGGTCGGCCTTACGAGCAGTACTTC.

This clonotype was detected a few times. The V gene is TRBV20-1, the J gene TRBJ1-2; 8 nucleotides align to TRBD1. J gave up 7 bases and V 3 bases, and 7 bases lay outside the gene matches. The CDR3 totals 13 residues. CDR1 and CDR2 from the germline V gene are DFQATT and SNEGSKA (reference sequence). In DNA form, the CDR3 reads TGCAGTGCTAGCCCGACAGGGGAGGCTGGCTACACCTTC. It is translated as CSASPTGEAGYTF.

This clonotype has more than one count but fewer than ten. The rearrangement joins TRBV10-1 to TRBJ2-1; possible D gene TRBD2, 7 bases. The CDR3 runs 17 residues. With 0 bases removed from V and 1 base from J, the gap between germline ends came to 13 bases. CDR1 WNHNN and CDR2 SYGVQD come from the germline V gene (reference sequence). CDR3 nucleotides: TGCGCCAGCAGTGAGTCGGCGGGGGCTTTGTCCTACAATGAGCAGTTCTTC. This gives the protein CASSESAGALSYNEQFF.

The V and J genes are TRBV7-9 and TRBJ1-5; tentatively, D is TRBD1 (5 bases). The V and J ends lost 3 bases and 6 bases respectively, with 12 bases between them. CDR1 SEHNR and CDR2 FQNEAQ come from the germline V gene (reference sequence). This CDR3 has 14 residues. The CDR3 region has the DNA TGTGCCAGCAGCTTGGGTTCAGGGTTTCAGCCCCAGCATTTT. Translation: CASSLGSGFQPQHF.

This clonotype was counted only a few times. The rearrangement joins TRBV20-1 to TRBJ2-1; TRBD2 agrees at 10 bases. The CDR3 runs 14 residues. The germline V gene has CDR1 DFQATT and CDR2 SNEGSKA (reference sequence). With 7 bases clipped from V and 9 bases from J, the junction kept 12 bases outside the gene matches. The CDR3 here is CSEILAGGTVEQFF. CDR3 bases: TGCAGTGAAATTTTAGCGGGAGGTACGGTTGAGCAGTTCTTC.

The chain uses TRBV5-6 and TRBJ2-6; no reliable D call. Between the trimmed V and J ends, which lost 7 bases and 0 bases, there was a span of 11 bases. The CDR3 extends over 15 amino acids. Per germline, CDR1 SGHDT and CDR2 YYEEEE. The DNA of the CDR3 is TGTGCCAGCTTCTCTTACAGCTCTGGGGCCAACGTCCTGACTTTC. It specifies CASFSYSSGANVLTF.

A few counts support this clonotype. This CDR3 is CSAGGKEEGLWTTNEKLFF. For the CDR3, the DNA is TGCAGTGCTGGGGGAAAAGAAGAGGGCTTGTGGACAACTAATGAAAAACTGTTTTTT. The chain joins TRBV20-1 to TRBJ1-4; D might be TRBD1 (5 bases). Germline V CDR1 and CDR2: DFQATT, SNEGSKA (reference sequence). Trimming removed 5 bases at V and 0 bases at J, with 25 bases between. This CDR3 region has 19 residues.

This chain links TRBV20-1 with TRBJ2-2; D is possibly TRBD2 (6 bases). V lost 0 bases, J lost 0 bases, and 11 bases lay in between. The CDR3 length is 16 residues. Germline V CDR1 and CDR2: DFQATT, SNEGSKA (reference sequence). The DNA for the CDR3 is TGCAGTGCTAGAGATAACGGGAGACCGAACACCGGGGAGCTGTTTTTT. This translates into CSARDNGRPNTGELFF.

The genes are TRBV7-9 and TRBJ2-5, with D unresolved. Germline CDR1 SEHNR, CDR2 FQNEAQ (reference sequence). CDR3 length equals 14 residues. Trimming removed 5 bases at V and 4 bases at J, with 14 bases between. The CDR3 is CASSPRTAVETQYF. The CDR3 nucleotides read TGTGCCAGCAGCCCCCGGACGGCTGTAGAGACCCAGTACTTC.

This clonotype was observed a few times. This chain links TRBV20-1 with TRBJ2-7, with 7 bases fitting TRBD2. Germline trimming cut 0 bases from V and 0 bases from J; bases unmatched to any gene: 8. The CDR3 extends over 16 amino acids. CDR1 and CDR2 (germline): DFQATT, SNEGSKA (reference sequence). CDR3 nucleotide sequence: TGCAGTGCTAGAGATAAGAGAGGACTAGGCTCCTACGAGCAGTACTTC. Its translation: CSARDKRGLGSYEQYF.

This clonotype was picked up a small number of times. The chain joins TRBV13 to TRBJ2-1; 13 bases agree with TRBD2. In germline, CDR1 is PRHDT, CDR2 FYEKMQ (reference sequence). Germline trimming cut 5 bases from V and 4 bases from J; bases unmatched to any gene: 8. The CDR3 runs to 17 residues. The CDR3 protein is CASSRTSGGLVYNEQFF. In nucleotides, the CDR3 is TGTGCCAGCAGCCGGACTAGCGGGGGCCTCGTTTACAATGAGCAGTTCTTC.

There are a few counts of this clonotype. The chain links TRBV7-6 to TRBJ2-5, with a possible D match to TRBD2 (6 bases). CDR3 length equals 19 residues. Germline-derived CDR1 and CDR2 are SGHVS and FNYEAQ. Trimming left V 4 bases short and J 5 bases short, with 29 bases between. CDR3 sequence: CASSSSTPRGSAEGETQYF. In DNA, the CDR3 is TGTGCCAGCAGCTCTTCTACCCCTCGTGGGAGCGCGGAGGGGGAGACCCAGTACTTC.

The rearrangement links TRBV2 to TRBJ1-6; possible D gene TRBD1, 5 bases. The germline V and J ends were trimmed by 8 bases and 10 bases, with 12 bases remaining between them. CDR1 and CDR2 from the germline V gene are SNHLY and FYNNEI. This CDR3 has 12 residues. CDR3 region: CASWQRGSPLHF. DNA for the CDR3: TGTGCCAGCTGGCAAAGGGGCTCACCCCTCCACTTT.

This clonotype was recorded a few times. The chain combines TRBV6-5 with TRBJ2-7, with 9 bases lining up with TRBD1. This CDR3 is built from 17 residues. V lost 5 bases, J lost 0 bases, and 11 bases stayed unmatched. Germline V gives CDR1 MNHEY, CDR2 SVGAGI. The CDR3 loop reads CASSLTGGVLGSYEQYF. The CDR3 DNA reads TGTGCCAGCAGTCTCACAGGGGGCGTCTTAGGCTCCTACGAGCAGTACTTC.

The chain is built from TRBV15 and TRBJ2-7; 7 bases are shared with TRBD1. Germline loops: CDR1 LNHNV, CDR2 YYDKDF (reference sequence). With 0 bases clipped from V and 6 bases from J, the junction kept 8 bases outside the gene matches. The CDR3 contains 15 residues. This CDR3 is CATSRDRVRGSEQYF. The DNA for the CDR3 is TGTGCCACCAGCAGAGATAGGGTCAGGGGGTCCGAGCAGTACTTC.

V usage is TRBV18 and J usage is TRBJ2-5; perhaps TRBD2 as D (7 bases). Trimming removed 3 bases at V and 4 bases at J, with 18 bases between. The CDR3 runs 16 residues. Per germline, CDR1 KGHSH and CDR2 LQKENI. The CDR3 coding sequence is TGTGCCAGCTCACCCCTACCGAGGGGGGGCGGAGAGACCCAGTACTTC. It encodes CASSPLPRGGGETQYF.